These 19 T cell receptor beta chains came from one sample sequenced in a study of blood T cell repertoires in COVID-19. TCRdb's table, derived via immunoSEQ multiplex PCR, lists solely in-frame clones and lacks some. The profile shows nearly 250,000 clones, about 83% of them singletons. The material sequenced was PBMCs or T cells enriched from blood (not recorded which). The receptors originated from a woman between 45 and 65 years old who had recovered from COVID-19.

The chain employs TRBV11-2 and TRBJ1-3; D is unclear. Germline values: CDR1 SGHAT, CDR2 FQNNGV. This CDR3 spans 16 amino acids. Trimming took off 5 bases at V and 0 bases at J, with 14 bases between the two ends. CDR3 in amino acids: CASSPYDTISGNTIYF. In DNA form, the CDR3 reads TGTGCCAGCAGCCCCTACGACACCATCTCTGGAAACACCATATATTTT.

This chain joins TRBV11-2 and TRBJ2-7, with D possibly matching TRBD1 (6 bases). This CDR3 comprises 17 residues. Germline-derived CDR1 and CDR2 are SGHAT and FQNNGV. V was cut by 6 bases and J by 4 bases, with 25 bases left in between. Written as DNA, the CDR3 is TGTGCCAGCAGTTTACAAAGGTCGGGCAGGGGCGTTTACGAGCAGTACTTC. As protein: CASSLQRSGRGVYEQYF.

For this clone: Germline and junction disagree at one end, which may indicate a read error. The rearrangement uses TRBV2 and TRBJ2-2; maybe TRBD1 (6 bases). The CDR3 covers 14 residues. Germline CDR1 is SNHLY and CDR2 is FYNNEI. The CDR3 sequence: CASSKQGNAGELFF. CDR3 DNA sequence: TGTGCCAGCAGCAAGCAGGGGAACGCCGGGGAGCTGTTTTTT.

The rearrangement links TRBV11-2 to TRBJ2-5, with D perhaps TRBD1 (6 bases). The germline V gene encodes CDR1 SGHAT and CDR2 FQNNGV. The V and J ends lost 4 bases and 7 bases respectively, with 16 bases between them. There are 14 residues in the CDR3. The CDR3 loop is CASSSDRTPGTQYF. The CDR3, as DNA: TGTGCCAGCAGCTCCGACAGGACCCCCGGGACCCAGTACTTC.

This chain joins TRBV6-5 and TRBJ1-5; D call uncertain. Germline values: CDR1 MNHEY, CDR2 SVGAGI. The CDR3 runs to 15 residues. V lost 0 bases, J lost 1 base, and 7 bases lay in between. This CDR3 reads CASSYSAVSNQPQHF. The CDR3 bases are TGTGCCAGCAGTTACTCCGCAGTAAGCAATCAGCCCCAGCATTTT.

V usage is TRBV5-1 and J usage is TRBJ2-3; 7 bases fit TRBD1. CDR3 length: 15 amino acids. V shed 5 bases, J shed 14 bases, and the junction held 20 bases outside the gene matches. Germline CDR1 reads SGHRS; CDR2 reads YFSETQ. The CDR3 protein is CASRLTGTEKGQAYF. The CDR3 DNA reads as TGCGCCAGCAGACTCACCGGGACAGAAAAAGGACAGGCGTATTTT.

This clone was counted between two and nine times. The chain recombines TRBV11-3 with TRBJ2-1, with a weak D call TRBD2 (6 bases). CDR1 and CDR2 (germline): SGHNT, YENEEA. This CDR3 contains 14 residues. Deletions cut 3 bases from V and 4 bases from J, with 10 bases between. The CDR3 region has the DNA TGTGCCAGCAGCTTCCCTGGGGGGTACAATGAGCAGTTCTTC. Translation: CASSFPGGYNEQFF.

V usage is TRBV11-2 and J usage is TRBJ2-5, with TRBD2 identical over 7 bases. This CDR3 is 14 amino acids long. The V segment lost 2 bases and the J segment 2 bases; nucleotides outside the gene matches: 2. Germline lookup yields CDR1 SGHAT and CDR2 FQNNGV. CDR3 sequence (DNA): TGTGCCAGCAGCTTACGAGCGGGGCAAGAGACCCAGTACTTC. This gives the protein CASSLRAGQETQYF.

V and J are TRBV19 and TRBJ1-2; tentative D call: TRBD1 (6 bases). This CDR3 is 15 amino acids long. The V gene's germline CDR1 is LNHDA and CDR2 SQIVND (reference sequence). Deletions cut 4 bases from V and 6 bases from J, with 18 bases between. The CDR3 reads CASSRGTLLNHGYTF. CDR3 bases: TGTGCCAGTAGTAGAGGGACACTTCTGAATCATGGCTACACCTTC.

This clone was seen a handful of times. The chain has TRBV28 and TRBJ1-2; 7 nucleotides line up with TRBD1. V lost 6 bases and J lost 7; bases outside the gene matches: 11. The CDR3 extends over 14 amino acids. Germline CDR1 MDHEN, CDR2 SYDVKM. The CDR3 DNA reads as TGTGCCAGCAGGCTGGGTGGAGGGGGCTCTGGCTACACCTTC. Translating it yields CASRLGGGGSGYTF.

The chain couples TRBV29-1 to TRBJ2-1, with 7 bases aligning to TRBD1. The trim removed 2 bases at V and 3 bases at J, leaving 4 bases unmatched. This CDR3 region has 14 residues. CDR1 SQVTM and CDR2 ANQGSEA come from the germline V gene. The CDR3 here is CSVEPGQRYNEQFF. CDR3 nucleotide sequence: TGCAGCGTTGAACCGGGACAGCGCTACAATGAGCAGTTCTTC.

The J gene is TRBJ2-7, the V gene TRBV7-2; 10 bases match TRBD1. CDR3 length equals 18 residues. Germline CDR1 SGHTA, CDR2 FQGNSA. V gave up 1 base and J gave up 3 bases; unmatched junction bases: 12. The CDR3: CASSLGGSGTGVRYEQYF. In nucleotides, the CDR3 is TGTGCCAGCAGCTTAGGCGGGAGCGGGACAGGGGTGCGCTACGAGCAGTACTTC.

The V and J genes are TRBV12-3 or TRBV12-4 and TRBJ2-3; 7 nucleotides match TRBD1. This CDR3 comprises 13 residues. Trimming removed 5 bases from V and 7 bases from J; junction bases left unmatched: 6. Written as DNA, the CDR3 is TGTGCCAGCAGTCAACAGGGGTACAATACGCAGTATTTT. This encodes CASSQQGYNTQYF.

This sequence joins TRBV6-5 and TRBJ1-1; no clear D. CDR1 is MNHEY, CDR2 SVGAGI, per germline. This CDR3 is built from 12 residues. The V and J ends lost 4 bases and 7 bases respectively, with 10 bases between them. The CDR3 coding sequence is TGTGCCAGCAGTTTAGCGGGGAATGAAGCTTTCTTT. Residues: CASSLAGNEAFF.

The J gene is TRBJ1-2, the V gene TRBV20-1; 10 bases are shared with TRBD1. V trimming: 3 bases; J trimming: 4 bases; junction bases outside the gene matches: 23. CDR1 and CDR2 (germline): DFQATT, SNEGSKA (reference sequence). The CDR3 is 20 amino acids. The CDR3 is CSASYVAGDRGFSGVYGYTF. CDR3 coding DNA: TGCAGTGCTAGTTACGTGGCAGGGGACAGGGGCTTTTCTGGGGTCTATGGCTACACCTTC.

The chain employs TRBV19 and TRBJ2-7; no clear D. Germline V lookup: CDR1 LNHDA, CDR2 SQIVND (reference sequence). This CDR3 has 12 residues. The V end was cut by 4 bases, the J end by 2 bases, with 6 bases between. CDR3 sequence reads: CASSRATYEQYF. The CDR3 DNA is TGTGCCAGTAGTAGGGCAACCTACGAGCAGTACTTC.

This rearrangement joins TRBV28 to TRBJ1-2, with a tentative D call TRBD1 (5 bases). Trimming pared 3 bases from V and 7 bases from J, leaving 12 bases between. The CDR3 extends over 13 amino acids. The germline V gene encodes CDR1 MDHEN and CDR2 SYDVKM. CDR3: CASSFQGNLGYTF. The CDR3 DNA sequence: TGTGCCAGCAGTTTCCAGGGAAATCTTGGCTACACCTTC.

The chain combines TRBV2 with TRBJ1-5; D perhaps matches TRBD1 (6 bases). Germline values: CDR1 SNHLY, CDR2 FYNNEI. Trimming left V 3 bases short and J 3 bases short, with 12 bases between. This CDR3 is 15 amino acids long. CDR3 amino acids: CASSDRGQVNQPQHF. The CDR3 nucleotides read TGTGCCAGCAGTGATAGGGGACAAGTCAATCAGCCCCAGCATTTT.

The chain uses TRBV9 and TRBJ1-2, with D perhaps matching TRBD1 (6 bases). This CDR3 is built from 13 residues. Germline CDR1 is SGDLS and CDR2 is YYNGEE. Trimming stripped 4 bases from V and 5 bases from J, with 12 bases between. This CDR3 reads CASSQDRTYGYTF. Here the CDR3 DNA reads TGTGCCAGCAGCCAGGACAGAACTTATGGCTACACCTTC.